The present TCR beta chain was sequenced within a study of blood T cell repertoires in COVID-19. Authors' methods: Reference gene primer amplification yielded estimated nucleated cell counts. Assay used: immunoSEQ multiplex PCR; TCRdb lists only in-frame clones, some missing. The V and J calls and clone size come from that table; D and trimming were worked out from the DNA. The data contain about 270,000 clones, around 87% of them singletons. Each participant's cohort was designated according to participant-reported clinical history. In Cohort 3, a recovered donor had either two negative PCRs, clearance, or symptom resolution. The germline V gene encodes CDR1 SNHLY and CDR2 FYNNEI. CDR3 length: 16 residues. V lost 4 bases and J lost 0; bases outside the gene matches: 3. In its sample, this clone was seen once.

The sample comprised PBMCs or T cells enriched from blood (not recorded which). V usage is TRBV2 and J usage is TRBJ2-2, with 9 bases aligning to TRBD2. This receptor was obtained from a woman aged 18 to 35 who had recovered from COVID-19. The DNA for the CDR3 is TGTGCCAGCAGTGCGGTAGCGGGGGCGAACACCGGGGAGCTGTTTTTT. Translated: CASSAVAGANTGELFF.